Presented here are 8 T cell receptor beta chains from one specimen sequenced in a study of blood T cell repertoires in COVID-19. Clones were sequenced by immunoSEQ multiplex PCR, and TCRdb holds only the in-frame ones, with some missing. Of a few hundred thousand clones in the sample, 85% to 90% were seen once. The sample was PBMCs or T cells enriched from blood (not recorded which). All receptors come from a woman aged 55 to 70 who had recovered from COVID-19.

This rearrangement joins TRBV6-5 to TRBJ1-1; 7 nucleotides line up with TRBD1. This CDR3 comprises 14 residues. J was trimmed by 6 bases and V by 4 bases; bases with no gene match: 8. Looked up from germline, CDR1 is MNHEY and CDR2 is SVGAGI. CDR3 protein: CASSSPRDSPEAFF. DNA for the CDR3: TGTGCCAGCAGTTCCCCCCGGGACAGCCCTGAAGCTTTCTTT.

This sequence joins TRBV28 and TRBJ1-1, with D possibly being TRBD1 (6 bases). This CDR3 is 14 amino acids long. The germline V gene has CDR1 MDHEN and CDR2 SYDVKM. The V gene lost 4 bases and the J gene lost 3 bases, with 12 bases spanning the gap. For the CDR3, the DNA is TGTGCCAGCAGTTCTGGGACATCTGACACTGAAGCTTTCTTT. Translated, it gives CASSSGTSDTEAFF.

The J gene is TRBJ2-1, the V gene TRBV15; 9 bases are shared with TRBD2. Per the germline V gene, CDR1 is LNHNV and CDR2 is YYDKDF (reference sequence). This CDR3 is built from 13 residues. Germline trimming cut 5 bases from V and 4 bases from J; bases unmatched to any gene: 0. In DNA form, the CDR3 reads TGTGCCACCAGCGCGGGAGGGTACAATGAGCAGTTCTTC. This sequence encodes CATSAGGYNEQFF.

The chain is built from TRBV24-1 and TRBJ1-5; 8 bases map to TRBD1. The CDR3 runs to 15 residues. Unmatched junction bases numbered 8, after V lost 6 bases and J lost 5 bases. Germline V CDR1 and CDR2: KGHDR, SFDVKD. In nucleotides, the CDR3 is TGTGCCACCAGTCCAGGACAGGGATCCCATCAGCCCCAGCATTTT. It yields the protein CATSPGQGSHQPQHF.

The rearrangement links TRBV5-1 to TRBJ1-1, with D perhaps TRBD1 (5 bases). Germline loops: CDR1 SGHRS, CDR2 YFSETQ. V was cut by 4 bases and J by 4 bases, with 11 bases left in between. There are 13 residues in the CDR3. CDR3: CASSPTGATEAFF. The CDR3 DNA reads TGCGCCAGCAGCCCCACAGGAGCCACTGAAGCTTTCTTT.

In this sample, this clone turned up once. This rearrangement joins TRBV10-1 to TRBJ2-3; a weak D match, TRBD2 (6 bases). The germline V and J ends were trimmed by 4 bases and 0 bases, with 17 bases remaining between them. The CDR3 extends over 17 amino acids. The V gene's germline CDR1 is WNHNN and CDR2 SYGVQD (reference sequence). The CDR3 sequence is CASSGGISSGSTDTQYF. CDR3 sequence (DNA): TGCGCCAGCAGTGGAGGGATTAGTAGCGGTAGCACAGATACGCAGTATTTT.

The genes are TRBV11-3 and TRBJ2-3, with 8 bases lining up with TRBD2. This CDR3 has 16 amino acids. Germline V lookup: CDR1 SGHNT, CDR2 YENEEA. V shed 2 bases and J 0 bases; nucleotides not matched to a gene: 4. Here the CDR3 DNA reads TGTGCCAGCAGCTTATTGCCTAGCGGGAGCACAGATACGCAGTATTTT. Protein product: CASSLLPSGSTDTQYF.

The chain has TRBV7-6 and TRBJ2-2; D is possibly TRBD2 (6 bases). CDR3 size: 16 residues. CDR1 is SGHVS, CDR2 FNYEAQ, per germline. Trimming removed 2 bases from V and 2 bases from J, with 12 bases in between. CDR3 residues: CASSLSPGTNTGELFF. CDR3 sequence (DNA): TGTGCCAGCAGCTTATCCCCCGGGACTAACACCGGGGAGCTGTTTTTT.